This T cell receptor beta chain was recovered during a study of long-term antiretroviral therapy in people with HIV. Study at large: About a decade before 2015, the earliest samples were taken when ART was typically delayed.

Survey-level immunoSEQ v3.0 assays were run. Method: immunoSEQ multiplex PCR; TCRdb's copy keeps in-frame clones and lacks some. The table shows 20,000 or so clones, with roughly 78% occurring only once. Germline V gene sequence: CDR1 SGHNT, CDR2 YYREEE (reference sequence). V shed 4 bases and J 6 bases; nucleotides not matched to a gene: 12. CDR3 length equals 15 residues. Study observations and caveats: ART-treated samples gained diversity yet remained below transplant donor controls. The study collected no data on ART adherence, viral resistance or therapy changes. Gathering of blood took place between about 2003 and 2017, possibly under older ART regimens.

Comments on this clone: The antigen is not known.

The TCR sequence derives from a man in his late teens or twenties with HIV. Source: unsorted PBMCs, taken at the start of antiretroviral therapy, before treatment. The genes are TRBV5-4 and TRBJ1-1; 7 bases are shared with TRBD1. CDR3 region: CASSAPGWQGAEAFF. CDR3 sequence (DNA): TGTGCCAGCAGCGCGCCCGGGTGGCAGGGGGCTGAAGCTTTCTTT.